The entry that follows covers one TCR beta chain sequence. This clone occurred once. The target of this receptor is not known. No base quality values were provided; no much bigger clone lies one nucleotide off. The sample originates from a study of cytomegalovirus exposure and HLA in healthy donors (TCRdb year 2017). As for the study more broadly: An earlier analysis of roughly 500 of the donors reported 250 to 300 Gb of sequence data and 117 million unique TCR beta sequences obtained from some 200 million T cells. An early release covering approximately 600 HLA-typed donors comprised about 300 gigabases of sequencing data and 85 million to 100 million unique TCR sequences. Of the 350 to 450 genotyped donors, 65% to 90% fell in the genetic ancestry cluster associated with self-reported Caucasian donors. The study was designed to test whether signatures of past pathogen exposure could be identified by cataloging public T cell receptors. The T cell repertoires of 666 subjects were profiled by immunosequencing and related to cytomegalovirus serostatus. Besides the first cohort of roughly 660 subjects, a separate validation cohort made up of roughly 120 different subjects was used. The study combined high-throughput TCR immunosequencing, statistical association of individual TCRs with disease status, and machine learning to predict cytomegalovirus infection status. In a later analysis, previously published TCR beta repertoires from more than 500 donors were re-analyzed and high-resolution HLA genotyping was added so that TCR occurrence patterns could be studied. Rather than using new phenotypic data, the later analysis identified candidate immune exposures from TCR beta sequences and from how often those sequences occurred across donors. An earlier analysis of fewer than 700 of the donors applied high-throughput TCR beta sequencing to assess whether each TCR beta V gene segment acted as functional or pseudogenic. Donor age, sex, ethnicity and CMV serostatus were compiled together with the repertoire data. A later genetic analysis used genome-wide SNP genotypes for about three fifths of the roughly 700 donors, treating that subset as a discovery cohort. Every discovery cohort repertoire had been produced on one sequencing platform. Both class I and class II loci were covered by HLA typing, at four-digit resolution. Typing coverage varied by locus: about 620-630 donors for A, B, C, DRB1 and DQB1; approximately 520 for DQA1; around 610 for DPA1; about 450 for DPB1. About five DR-DQ haplotypes were handled as single units for association and clustering because linkage in the cohort was strong. Among a few hundred genotyped donors of the cohort, an average of roughly 240,000 unique TCR beta nucleotide sequences were sequenced per donor, around 20% of them non-productive.

V and J lose 3 bases and 14 bases, and a span of 13 bases separates them. The CDR3 goes from the cysteine to the phenylalanine over 10 residues. Of all the DNA, just the CDR3 is kept, 30 bases in frame from base 1. Via the germline V gene (reference sequence), CDR1 is DFQATT and CDR2 SNEGSKA. Library preparation was by the immunoSEQ multiplex PCR assay. The multiplex PCR relied on a mix of 60 forward primers for TCR Vbeta segments and 13 reverse primers for TCR Jbeta segments. The CDR3 region of rearranged TCR beta genes was amplified from genomic DNA by a multiplex PCR assay. The amplified TCR beta libraries were sequenced on the Illumina HiSeq System as 87-base-pair reads. The paper's data handling went like this. In a later analysis, tens of millions of unique TCR beta chains were counted across the approximately 670 repertoires, and approximately 9.9 million of these chains were shared by at least two donors. Raw reads were error-corrected and collapsed into unique sequences with a nearest-neighbor algorithm that merged closely related sequences to remove PCR and sequencing errors. V, D and J gene segments were assigned by aligning CDR3 sequences to IMGT reference sequences. For a sequence to be retained, a match of at least six nucleotides to both a V gene segment and a J gene segment was required. A rearrangement counted as productive if the CDR3 had no stop codons and remained in frame with V and J, and every other rearrangement counted as non-productive. CDR3 was defined according to IMGT convention as the region running from the second conserved V-encoded cysteine to the conserved J-encoded phenylalanine. The earlier analysis of a few hundred of the donors excluded any sequence lacking an unambiguous match to a single V gene segment. In an earlier analysis of some 590 of the donors, V segments were called functional above 56.7% productive rearrangements and were called segregating when the between-donor standard deviation exceeded 5%. To diagnose cytomegalovirus status from the catalog of TCR beta chain sequences, a statistical classification framework was built. In a later analysis, TCR nucleotide sequences were compared against IMGT/GENE-DB human TR gene sequences so that V and J genes could be assigned. Using the TCRdist pipeline, a later analysis assigned CDR3 sequences along with most-parsimonious VDJ recombination scenarios. In a later analysis, each TCR beta chain was defined by its CDR3 amino acid sequence together with its V-gene family, and reads lacking a unique V-gene family were excluded. In a later analysis, 500 to 700 highly shared, low-generation-probability nucleotide sequences were removed to address suspected cross-contamination and a sequencing artifact. For each public chain, a later analysis derived a clonal expansion index from normalized ranks of inferred template counts within each repertoire. Generation probabilities in a later analysis came from a VDJ recombination model fitted to out-of-frame rearrangements, and those results were checked against IGoR. Hypergeometric tests were used in a later analysis to score TCR-TCR, TCR-HLA and TCR-CMV co-occurrence, with a repertoire-size bias correction applied to the TCR pairs. False discovery rates were estimated in a later analysis by permuting HLA or CMV assignments 20 times. In a later analysis, co-occurring TCRs were grouped using DBSCAN, with TCRdist sequence similarity added in when clustering inside HLA-allele-positive subsets. Co-occurrence clustering excluded repertoires with fewer than 30,000 or more than 120,000 public chains, plus five with anomalous nucleotide sharing. TCRdb re-hosts the immuneACCESS table, in-frame sequences only. Its copies lack some clones; in the studies checked, an unresolved V gene accounts for under half of them, and the cause for the rest is not known. That table supplies the V and J calls and clone size; D and trimming were determined from the DNA. The sample table holds some 130,000 clones, of which 75% to 90% were seen once. The top ten clones comprise 1% of the sample.

The cohort consisted of 600 to 700 healthy bone marrow donors. Cohort members were all nominally healthy when sampled, although unrecorded immune exposures were likely present. The donor tested CMV seronegative, placing the donor among the 350 to 400 seronegative members of the cohort. Every donor gave a peripheral blood sample, and the peripheral blood mononuclear cells from that sample were used for TCR beta sequencing. Genomic DNA extraction from the blood cell samples was performed with the Qiagen DNeasy Blood Extraction Kit. Study-wide findings and limitations: The only immune exposure information available for the cohort was CMV serostatus. Correlated functional status among segregating V segments might reflect linkage disequilibrium, but an unknown experimental factor could not be ruled out. The authors suggested that the approach could potentially be extended to other disease states and immunological phenotypes. When HLA alleles, especially DR and DQ, strongly co-occurred, attributing TCR associations to individual alleles was difficult. Presence/absence analyses assumed roughly uniform sequencing depth across donors, an assumption that may not hold. In a later analysis, most CMV-associated TCR beta chains were found to appear HLA-restricted, with HLA associations seemingly driven largely by CMV exposure. Across donors, most TCR sequences were observed very rarely, whereas some public TCRs were present in many individuals. Three of the identified cytomegalovirus-associated TCR beta chains were confirmed in vitro to be specific for cytomegalovirus antigens. An association between a missense DCLRE1C variant and V-gene and J-gene trimming of TCR beta chains was found in a later genetic analysis and replicated in an independent cohort. A further reported finding was that TCR beta sequences accurately predicted the HLA-A and HLA-B alleles for most subjects in the first cohort. Because counts were too low, fewer than 20 rarely observed V segments, including chromosome 9 orphons, were excluded from the earlier analysis of 500 to 700 of the donors. Because HLA typing was unavailable for some donors at each locus, only the typed subset was used in association tests. A later analysis associated 17,000 or so TCR beta sequences with specific HLA alleles at a false discovery rate of 0.05. A later analysis found that TCR association rates varied across HLA loci, with DRB1 alleles showing the most associated TCRs and HLA-C alleles the fewest. A cluster of highly shared sequence variants was judged likely to represent a technical artifact of the sequencing pipeline. Only TCR beta chains were sequenced in this cohort, and the absence of alpha or paired-chain data limited detectable features. According to a later analysis, parvovirus B19, influenza, CMV and Epstein-Barr virus appeared linked to several top co-occurrence clusters. In a later analysis, HLA-associated TCR beta chains were found to be more clonally expanded and to have lower generation probabilities than equally common non-associated chains. According to a later genetic analysis, donors in an Asian-associated ancestry cluster had fewer N-insertions in productive TCRs than the approximately 650-donor mean. The classifier was reported to diagnose cytomegalovirus status with high specificity and sensitivity in both the original cohort and the validation cohort. In an earlier analysis of 587 of the donors, most TCR beta V segments were observed in productive rearrangements about 87% or about 30% of the time, broadly matching IMGT annotations. The 87-base-pair reads could not distinguish some IMGT-functional V segments, including TRBV6-2 and TRBV6-3, so those segments were excluded. The study listed 150 to 200 TCR beta chains as associated with cytomegalovirus.

This receptor was obtained from a man between 40 and 49 years old in good health and CMV-seronegative. The chain joins TRBV20-1 to TRBJ1-1; perhaps TRBD1 is the D gene, with 5 bases matching. The material sequenced was PBMCs. The CDR3 here reads CSASPTVPFF. The sequenced DNA is TGCAGTGCTAGCCCGACAGTCCCCTTCTTT.